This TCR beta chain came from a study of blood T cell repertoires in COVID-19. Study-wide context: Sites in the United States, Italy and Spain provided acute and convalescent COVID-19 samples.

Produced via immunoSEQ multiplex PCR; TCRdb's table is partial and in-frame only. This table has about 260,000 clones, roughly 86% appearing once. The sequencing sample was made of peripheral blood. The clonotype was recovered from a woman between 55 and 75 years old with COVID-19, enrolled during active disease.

The CDR3, as DNA: TGTGCCAGCAGCTTGGACGGCGGGGGAGGAGAGACCCAGTACTTC. Translation gives CASSLDGGGGETQYF. This chain connects TRBV11-3 to TRBJ2-5; 7 nucleotides match TRBD2. V shed 3 bases, J shed 4 bases, and the junction held 8 bases outside the gene matches. CDR1 SGHNT and CDR2 YENEEA come from the germline V gene. The CDR3 runs to 15 residues.